This T cell receptor (beta chain) emerged from a study of cytomegalovirus exposure and HLA in healthy donors. For this clone: Its antigen is unidentified.

Study-wide points: Based on reports, TCR beta sequences accurately predicted HLA-A and HLA-B alleles for most subjects.

The CDR3 runs 17 residues. Trimming at V came to 6 bases and at J to 0 bases, leaving 11 bases not matched to a gene. Germline lookup yields CDR1 MDHEN and CDR2 SYDVKM. PCR was performed using 60 Vbeta and 13 Jbeta primers. Measured with immunoSEQ multiplex PCR; TCRdb has only the in-frame clones, and not every one. Of tens of thousands of clones in the sample, 76% are singletons; the top ten hold 1.4%. Sequenced material: PBMCs. The chain recombines TRBV28 with TRBJ1-3; 7 bases match TRBD1. The source is a male donor in good health and CMV-seronegative. The CDR3 region is CASSISGTVYSGNTIYF. The CDR3 DNA reads as TGTGCCAGCAGCATTTCCGGGACAGTATACTCTGGAAACACCATATATTTT. Looking up the rest from reference TRBV28 and TRBJ1-3 gives the full variable domain: DVKVTQSSRYLVKRTGEKVFLECVQDMDHENMFWYRQDPGLGLRLIYFSYDVKMKEKGDIPEGYSVSREKKERFSLILESASTNQTSMYLCASSISGTVYSGNTIYFGEGSWLTVV.